The 21 T cell receptor beta chains below were found in one sample sequenced in a study of cytomegalovirus exposure and HLA in healthy donors. Both 60 Vbeta primers and 13 Jbeta primers went into the PCR. Here immunoSEQ multiplex PCR was the method, and the copy in TCRdb shows in-frame clones only, minus some. The table includes about 130,000 clones, around 81% detected once. Specimen: PBMCs. All receptors derive from a man younger than 35 in good health and CMV-seronegative.

The chain carries TRBV9 and TRBJ2-1, with 10 nucleotides matching TRBD2. Germline lookup yields CDR1 SGDLS and CDR2 YYNGEE. This CDR3 has 16 residues. The junction had 11 bases not matched to a gene; V was cut back by 3 bases and J by 8 bases. The CDR3 bases are TGTGCCAGCAGCGGGGGACCTAGCGGGGGCGGCGATGAGCAGTTCTTC. Translated: CASSGGPSGGGDEQFF.

A single count supports this clone. The V call is TRBV7-8, the J call TRBJ1-1; D call uncertain. V shed 2 bases and J shed 4 bases, with 11 bases lying between them. Looked up from germline, CDR1 is SGHVS and CDR2 is FQNEAQ. This CDR3 is 14 amino acids long. The CDR3 protein is CASSLSRWSTEAFF. The CDR3, as DNA: TGTGCCAGCAGCTTATCTCGTTGGAGCACTGAAGCTTTCTTT.

The gene calls are TRBV5-1 and TRBJ2-3, with TRBD2 matching 7 bases. The trim removed 3 bases at V and 5 bases at J, leaving 3 bases unmatched. CDR1 is SGHRS, CDR2 YFSETQ, per germline. This CDR3 is 13 amino acids long. This chain's CDR3 is CASSSAGEDTQYF. CDR3 nucleotide sequence: TGCGCCAGCAGCTCTGCGGGGGAAGATACGCAGTATTTT.

The rearrangement uses TRBV5-1 and TRBJ2-3, with a weak D call TRBD2 (6 bases). This CDR3 comprises 17 residues. Trimming took 3 bases from V and 1 from J, leaving 18 bases between them. CDR1 and CDR2 (germline): SGHRS, YFSETQ. The CDR3 nucleotides are TGCGCCAGCAGCTGGGACTTCATGCGGGGCCGCACAGATACGCAGTATTTT. This sequence encodes CASSWDFMRGRTDTQYF.

V is TRBV4-3 and J is TRBJ1-2, with no clear D. Germline-derived CDR1 and CDR2 are LGHNA and YSLEER. V gave up 0 bases and J gave up 1 base, with 6 bases separating them. This CDR3 has 14 amino acids. CDR3 DNA sequence: TGCGCCAGCAGCCAAGAAGGCGGTAACTATGGCTACACCTTC. Translating it yields CASSQEGGNYGYTF.

The chain recombines TRBV7-9 with TRBJ1-2; the match to TRBD1 covers 9 bases. Looked up from germline, CDR1 is SEHNR and CDR2 is FQNEAQ (reference sequence). Trimming cost V 1 base and J 5 bases; bases outside gene matches: 2. This CDR3 has 14 residues. In DNA, the CDR3 is TGTGCCAGCAGCTTAGAGGGGACAGGGTATGGCTACACCTTC. It specifies CASSLEGTGYGYTF.

The DNA for the CDR3 is TGTGCCAGCAGTTTCCTACTCGGGACTAACAATGAGCAGTTCTTC. Encoded protein: CASSFLLGTNNEQFF. The V call is TRBV27, the J call TRBJ2-1; the match to TRBD2 covers 7 bases. CDR1 and CDR2 (germline): MNHEY, SMNVEV (reference sequence). J gave up 5 bases and V 3 bases, and 7 bases lay outside the gene matches. This CDR3 spans 15 amino acids.

The chain carries TRBV19 and TRBJ1-3; D is unclear. The germline V gene encodes CDR1 LNHDA and CDR2 SQIVND (reference sequence). Trimming took off 10 bases at V and 4 bases at J, with 8 bases between the two ends. The CDR3 is 11 residues long. The CDR3 DNA sequence: TGTGCCACCTACGGGGGAAACACCATATATTTT. As protein: CATYGGNTIYF.

The chain recombines TRBV6-4 with TRBJ2-3; the match to TRBD2 covers 15 bases. The CDR3 runs to 20 residues. The V and J ends lost 6 bases and 1 base, in that order; junction bases with no gene match: 14. Germline CDR1 MRHNA, CDR2 SNTAGT. The CDR3 reads CASSLGTSGGRTPGTDTQYF. Written as DNA, the CDR3 is TGTGCCAGCAGCCTCGGGACTAGCGGGGGGAGAACTCCCGGCACAGATACGCAGTATTTT.

This clone was picked up a small number of times. CDR3 loop: CASSTSGLGTEAFF. CDR3 DNA sequence: TGTGCCAGCAGTACGTCAGGGTTAGGCACTGAAGCTTTCTTT. This chain links TRBV6-1 with TRBJ1-1, with D perhaps matching TRBD1 (5 bases). V gave up 5 bases and J gave up 4 bases, with 14 bases separating them. This CDR3 spans 14 amino acids. Germline V gives CDR1 MNHNS, CDR2 SASEGT.

This chain links TRBV28 with TRBJ1-2; TRBD1 might be the D (5 bases). The germline V gene has CDR1 MDHEN and CDR2 SYDVKM. The ends were cut back, 5 bases at V and 6 bases at J, with 10 bases in the middle. This CDR3 spans 12 amino acids. The CDR3 here is CASSPRGDGYTF. The CDR3 coding sequence is TGTGCCAGCAGTCCTCGGGGGGATGGCTACACCTTC.

This clone was counted once. V gene TRBV7-9 combines with J gene TRBJ1-1; D remains ambiguous. The CDR3 extends over 16 amino acids. V dropped 2 bases and J dropped 2 bases, with 15 bases sitting between them. Germline V CDR1 and CDR2: SEHNR, FQNEAQ (reference sequence). As DNA, the CDR3 is TGTGCCAGCAGCTTAAGAGGGAGTAGGGTAAACACTGAAGCTTTCTTT. Protein: CASSLRGSRVNTEAFF.

The V call is TRBV7-2, the J call TRBJ2-7; 7 nucleotides line up with TRBD1. CDR3 length: 15 residues. The V gene's germline CDR1 is SGHTA and CDR2 FQGNSA. J gave up 1 base and V 5 bases, and 8 bases lay outside the gene matches. The DNA for the CDR3 is TGTGCCAGCAGCCATCCGGACAGGTTTTCCTACGAGCAGTACTTC. Protein product: CASSHPDRFSYEQYF.

The V and J genes are TRBV4-1 and TRBJ1-2; D is perhaps TRBD1 (5 bases). Germline V gene lookup returns CDR1 MGHRA and CDR2 YSYEKL. The V gene lost 4 bases and the J gene lost 3 bases, with 9 bases spanning the gap. CDR3 length: 13 amino acids. The CDR3 is CASSLIGDYGYTF. The CDR3 DNA reads TGCGCCAGCAGCCTAATAGGGGACTATGGCTACACCTTC.

This clone was observed a few times. The J gene is TRBJ2-4, the V gene TRBV5-6, with a weak D call TRBD1 (6 bases). The CDR3 runs 16 residues. Deletions cut 1 base from V and 1 base from J, with 12 bases between. Germline lookup yields CDR1 SGHDT and CDR2 YYEEEE. The DNA for the CDR3 is TGTGCCAGCAGCTTGATGGACAGTAGGGCCAAAAACATTCAGTACTTC. As protein: CASSLMDSRAKNIQYF.

The chain joins TRBV5-1 to TRBJ1-2; 11 bases line up with TRBD1. From germline, CDR1 is SGHRS and CDR2 YFSETQ. The CDR3 has 14 amino acids. Trimming cost V 0 bases and J 8 bases; bases outside gene matches: 3. The CDR3: CASSLAGTGGGYTF. The DNA of the CDR3 is TGCGCCAGCAGCTTGGCGGGGACAGGGGGAGGCTACACCTTC.

The V call is TRBV27, the J call TRBJ2-7; D is unresolved. The CDR3 loop spans 11 amino acids. Trimming left V 4 bases short and J 3 bases short, with 4 bases between. CDR1 MNHEY and CDR2 SMNVEV come from the germline V gene (reference sequence). For the CDR3, the DNA is TGTGCCAGCAGTTCACTCTACGAGCAGTACTTC. Protein product: CASSSLYEQYF.

V gene TRBV18 combines with J gene TRBJ2-7; TRBD2 might be the D (5 bases). This CDR3 is 13 amino acids long. CDR1 KGHSH and CDR2 LQKENI come from the germline V gene. The V and J ends lost 2 bases and 3 bases respectively, with 8 bases between them. CDR3: CASSPSGSYEQYF. CDR3 nucleotides: TGTGCCAGCTCACCATCGGGGAGCTACGAGCAGTACTTC. Variable domain in full (rest from reference TRBV18 and TRBJ2-7): NAGVMQNPRHLVRRRGQEARLRCSPMKGHSHVYWYRQLPEEGLKFMVYLQKENIIDESGMPKERFSAEFPKEGPSILRIQQVVRGDSAAYFCASSPSGSYEQYFGPGTRLTVT.

The rearrangement uses TRBV5-6 and TRBJ1-2; 7 bases line up with TRBD1. The CDR3 spans 15 residues. CDR1 is SGHDT, CDR2 YYEEEE, per germline. Losses at the gene ends were 0 bases for V and 0 bases for J; bases not matched to a gene: 2. In DNA, the CDR3 is TGTGCCAGCAGCTTGGTCGACAGGGCTAACTATGGCTACACCTTC. Residues: CASSLVDRANYGYTF. Full variable domain (rest looked up from reference TRBV5-6 and TRBJ1-2): DAGVTQSPTHLIKTRGQQVTLRCSPKSGHDTVSWYQQALGQGPQFIFQYYEEEERQRGNFPDRFSGHQFPNYSSELNVNALLLGDSALYLCASSLVDRANYGYTFGSGTRLTVV.

The rearrangement joins TRBV28 to TRBJ2-3; the match to TRBD2 covers 10 bases. Trimming cost V 5 bases and J 5 bases; bases outside gene matches: 7. This CDR3 region has 15 residues. Germline CDR1 is MDHEN and CDR2 is SYDVKM. DNA for the CDR3: TGTGCCAGCAGTGACAGCGGGGGGGCCGGAGATACGCAGTATTTT. It codes for CASSDSGGAGDTQYF.

The genes are TRBV29-1 and TRBJ1-1; no firm D call. The germline gives CDR1 SQVTM, CDR2 ANQGSEA. This CDR3 is 14 amino acids long. V lost 5 bases and J 0 bases, leaving 13 bases between the germline ends. This CDR3 reads CSVQVAALNTEAFF. As DNA, the CDR3 is TGCAGCGTTCAAGTGGCAGCGCTGAACACTGAAGCTTTCTTT.